This T cell receptor beta chain was recorded in a study of blood T cell repertoires in COVID-19. The length of the CDR3 is 14 residues. The germline V gene encodes CDR1 SGHTA and CDR2 FQGNSA. The V end lost 1 base, the J end lost 1 base, and 7 bases lay between the germline ends. Some clones are missing from TCRdb's copy, which holds only in-frame ones; the method was immunoSEQ multiplex PCR. The table records about 180,000 clones, roughly 90% of them present only once. The sequencing input was peripheral blood. The sequence was obtained from a woman in her forties or fifties with acute or convalescent COVID-19. The chain couples TRBV7-2 to TRBJ1-1; D is uncertain. The CDR3 is CASSLGRQNTEAFF. In nucleotides, the CDR3 is TGTGCCAGCAGCTTAGGGAGGCAGAACACTGAAGCTTTCTTT.